The source of this T cell receptor (beta chain) is a study of blood T cell repertoires in COVID-19. Study background: PBMCs, B-cell-depleted T cells, or T cells provided the cDNA or gDNA that made up the material.

The CDR3 is 13 amino acids. V lost 5 bases to trimming and J lost 8 bases, with 14 bases between them. The germline V gene has CDR1 LNHDA and CDR2 SQIVND (reference sequence). In the authors' methods: Amplification with reference gene primers provided the estimates of nucleated cell counts. Sequencing was performed with immunoSEQ multiplex PCR; in TCRdb, only in-frame clones are kept and a portion is missing. V and J calls and clone size are those listed in that table; D and trimming were worked out from the DNA. This repertoire shows some 210,000 clones, roughly 89% found once; its top ten account for around 6.5%.

The source is a man between 60 and 75 years old who had recovered from COVID-19. V usage is TRBV19 and J usage is TRBJ2-3; D perhaps matches TRBD2 (6 bases). The specimen sequenced was peripheral blood. The CDR3, as DNA: TGTGCCAGTAGTCGGCCGGGGGTGGGTACGCAGTATTTT. Translated, it gives CASSRPGVGTQYF.